The entry that follows covers one T cell receptor (beta chain) sequence. This entry comes from a study of blood T cell repertoires in COVID-19. The trim removed 4 bases at V and 6 bases at J, leaving 6 bases unmatched. The germline V gene has CDR1 LGHDT and CDR2 YNNKEL (reference sequence). The CDR3 has 15 amino acids. Sequenced by immunoSEQ multiplex PCR; TCRdb stores in-frame clones only, minus some. The repertoire holds 200,000 to 250,000 clones, with 84% as singletons. This receptor was obtained from a woman of 80 years or more with active or convalescent COVID-19. The chain carries TRBV3-1 (or the pseudogene TRBV3-2) and TRBJ2-7; 13 bases fit TRBD2. The specimen was peripheral blood. DNA of the CDR3: TGTGCCAGCAGCCGAAGGACTAGCGGGAGTGGCGAGCAGTACTTC. Translation gives CASSRRTSGSGEQYF.